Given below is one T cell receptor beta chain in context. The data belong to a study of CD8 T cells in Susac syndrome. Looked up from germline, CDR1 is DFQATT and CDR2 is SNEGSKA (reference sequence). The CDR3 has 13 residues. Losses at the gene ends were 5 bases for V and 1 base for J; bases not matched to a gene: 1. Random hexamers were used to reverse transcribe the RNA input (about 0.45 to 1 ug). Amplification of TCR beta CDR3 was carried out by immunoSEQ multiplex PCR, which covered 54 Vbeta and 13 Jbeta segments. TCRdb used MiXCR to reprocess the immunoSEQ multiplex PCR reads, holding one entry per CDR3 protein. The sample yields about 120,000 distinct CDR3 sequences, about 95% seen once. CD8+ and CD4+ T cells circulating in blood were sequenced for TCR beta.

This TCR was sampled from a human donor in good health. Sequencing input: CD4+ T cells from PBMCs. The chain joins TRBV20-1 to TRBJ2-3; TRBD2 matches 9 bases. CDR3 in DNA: TGCAGTGCTCAGCGGGAGGGCACAGATACGCAGTATTTT. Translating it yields CSAQREGTDTQYF.